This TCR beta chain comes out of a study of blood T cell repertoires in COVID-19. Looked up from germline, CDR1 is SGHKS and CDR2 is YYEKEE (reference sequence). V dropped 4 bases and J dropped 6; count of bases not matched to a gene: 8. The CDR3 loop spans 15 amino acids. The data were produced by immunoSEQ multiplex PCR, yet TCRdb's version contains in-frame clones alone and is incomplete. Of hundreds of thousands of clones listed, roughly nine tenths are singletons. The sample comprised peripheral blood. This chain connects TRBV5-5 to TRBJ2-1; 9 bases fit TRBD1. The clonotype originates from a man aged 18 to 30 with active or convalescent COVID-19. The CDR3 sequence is CASSHRGRYGNEQFF. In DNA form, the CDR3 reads TGTGCCAGCAGCCACAGGGGGCGGTACGGCAATGAGCAGTTCTTC.